The clone carrying this T cell receptor beta chain turned up a few times. Adults between roughly 18 and 89 years of age took part from more than 20 US areas. Germline values: CDR1 LGHNA, CDR2 YSLEER. V was clipped by 4 bases and J by 9 bases, with 9 bases between them. The CDR3 length is 12 residues. The data belong to a study of blood T cell repertoires in COVID-19. Study summary: COVID-19 samples, acute and convalescent, were from the United States, Italy and Spain. In each case, the material was cDNA or gDNA derived from T cells, B-cell-depleted T cells, or PBMCs.

Original methodology: Amplifying reference gene primers gave estimates of nucleated cell counts. Assay: immunoSEQ multiplex PCR; the TCRdb copy retains only in-frame clones and omits some. V, J and clone size were drawn from that table, and D and trimming were deduced from the DNA. The sample includes roughly 220,000 clones, more than 80% seen only once; the top ten take over 3%. This TCR was recovered from a woman in her thirties or forties with acute COVID-19. This chain joins TRBV4-3 and TRBJ2-2; D uncertain. Sequences were obtained from PBMCs or T cells enriched from blood (not recorded which). Here the CDR3 DNA reads TGCGCCAGCAGCCCTGGGCCCCGGGAGCTGTTTTTT. It codes for CASSPGPRELFF.